This TCR beta chain was sequenced in a study of blood T cell repertoires in COVID-19. In the study overall: The United States, Italy and Spain were the sources of the acute and convalescent COVID-19 samples. Nucleic acid was either cDNA or gDNA, and it came from T cells, B-cell-depleted T cells, or PBMCs.

Germline values: CDR1 SSHAT, CDR2 FNYEAQ (reference sequence). CDR3 length equals 14 residues. Under the authors' procedure: Estimated nucleated cell counts came from reference gene primer amplification. Sequencing was performed with immunoSEQ multiplex PCR; in TCRdb, only in-frame clones are kept and a portion is missing. V and J calls and clone size are given by that table; D and trimming were obtained from the DNA. The sample lists approximately 52,000 clones; 90% were seen once. The count of this clone is one. Sequence at one end of the junction differs from germline and may be a read error. The gene calls are TRBV7-7 and TRBJ2-7; 7 positions match TRBD1. This clonotype originated in a human donor with active COVID-19. The donor label of this sample is uncertain. The specimen was peripheral blood. The CDR3 loop is CASSPRQGSYEQYF. For the CDR3, the DNA is TGTGCTAGCAGCCCACGACAGGGAAGCTACGAGCAGTACTTC.